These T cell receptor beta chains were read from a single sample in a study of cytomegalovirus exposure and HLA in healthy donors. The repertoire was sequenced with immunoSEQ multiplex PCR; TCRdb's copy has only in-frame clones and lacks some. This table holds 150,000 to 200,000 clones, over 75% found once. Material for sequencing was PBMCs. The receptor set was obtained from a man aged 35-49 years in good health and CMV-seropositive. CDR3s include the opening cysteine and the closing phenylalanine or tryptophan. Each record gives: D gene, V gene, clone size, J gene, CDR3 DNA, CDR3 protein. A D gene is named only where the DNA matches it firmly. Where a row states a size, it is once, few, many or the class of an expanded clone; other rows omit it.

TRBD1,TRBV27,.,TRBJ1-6,TGTGCCAGCGGGTATACAGGGGCTAAGTCACCCCTCCACTTT,CASGYTGAKSPLHF
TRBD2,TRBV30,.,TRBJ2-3,TGTGCCTGGAGTGTAAGGCGTAGGGAGCGGGAGGGAGATACGCAGTATTTT,CAWSVRRREREGDTQYF
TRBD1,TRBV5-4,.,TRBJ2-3,TGTGCCAGCAGCCTCATGACAGGGCTCTCCACAGATACGCAGTATTTT,CASSLMTGLSTDTQYF
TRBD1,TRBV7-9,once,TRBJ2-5,TGTGCCAGCAGCTTTACAGGGGGCGGTGAGACCCAGTACTTC,CASSFTGGGETQYF
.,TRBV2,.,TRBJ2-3,TGTGCCAGCAGGGGATGGGGCGGGGGCAGCACAGATACGCAGTATTTT,CASRGWGGGSTDTQYF
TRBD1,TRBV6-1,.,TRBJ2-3,TGTGCCAGCAGTGGGGGACAGGGTAGCACAGATACGCAGTATTTT,CASSGGQGSTDTQYF
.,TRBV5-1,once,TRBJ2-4,TGCGCCAGCAGCTTGAACAGTGCTCTAGCCAAAAACATTCAGTACTTC,CASSLNSALAKNIQYF
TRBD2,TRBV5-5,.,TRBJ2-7,TGTGCCAGCAGCTTGGGACGGGGGGGCGGGATGCTACGGAGCTACGAGCAGTACTTC,CASSLGRGGGMLRSYEQYF
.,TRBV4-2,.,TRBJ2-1,TGTGCCAGCAGCCAAGAGAGAAGCGCCGCCTACAATGAGCAGTTCTTC,CASSQERSAAYNEQFF
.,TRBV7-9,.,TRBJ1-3,TGTGCCAGCAGCTCAAAGGGTCGGACAGTCATATGGGACACCATATATTTT,CASSSKGRTVIWDTIYF
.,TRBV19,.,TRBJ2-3,TGTGCCACCGCCATGGACAGCAGCACAGATACGCAGTATTTT,CATAMDSSTDTQYF
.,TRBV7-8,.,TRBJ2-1,TGTGCCAGCAGCTTCGGGGACTCCTACAATGAGCAGTTCTTC,CASSFGDSYNEQFF
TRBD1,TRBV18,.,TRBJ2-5,TGTGCCAGCTCACCCGGGACAGTTAAAGAGACCCAGTACTTC,CASSPGTVKETQYF
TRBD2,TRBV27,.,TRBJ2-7,TGTGCCAGCAGACTAGGGACTAGCGGGAGCTACGAGCAGTACTTC,CASRLGTSGSYEQYF
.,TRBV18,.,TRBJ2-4,TGTGCCAGCTCACCTAGGGCCAGGGAAAACATTCAGTACTTC,CASSPRARENIQYF
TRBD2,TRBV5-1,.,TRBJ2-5,TGCGCCAGCACGACTGGGGGGGGAGAGACCCAGTACTTC,CASTTGGGETQYF
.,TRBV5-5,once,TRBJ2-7,TGTGCCAGCAGCCCCTTGGAGGGGTGGAACGAGCAGTACTTC,CASSPLEGWNEQYF
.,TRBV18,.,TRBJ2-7,TGTGCCAGCTCACCAAGCGGCGACGAGCAGTACTTC,CASSPSGDEQYF
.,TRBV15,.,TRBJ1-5,TGTGCCACCAGCACGGAGGGCAATCAGCCCCAGCATTTT,CATSTEGNQPQHF
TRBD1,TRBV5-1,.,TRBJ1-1,TGCGCCAGCGGGGGGACAGCGAACACTGAAGCTTTCTTT,CASGGTANTEAFF
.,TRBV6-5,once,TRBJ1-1,TGTGCCAGCAGTTTTCCTACAGGGTTGGCTGAAGCTTTCTTT,CASSFPTGLAEAFF
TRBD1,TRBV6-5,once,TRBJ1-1,TGTGCCAGCATCGACAGGGAAGGTTTTGCTGAAGCTTTCTTT,CASIDREGFAEAFF
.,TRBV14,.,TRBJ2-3,TGTGCCAGCAGCGAAAGGAGGGGAGGCTCCACAGATACGCAGTATTTT,CASSERRGGSTDTQYF
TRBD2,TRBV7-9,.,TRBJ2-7,TGTGCCAGCAGCTTAGCGGGACTAGCGGGTCTCGAGCAGTACTTC,CASSLAGLAGLEQYF
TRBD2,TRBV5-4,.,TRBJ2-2,TGTGCCAGCAGCCCATCGGGACTAGCGGGAGTAGGGAACACCGGGGAGCTGTTTTTT,CASSPSGLAGVGNTGELFF
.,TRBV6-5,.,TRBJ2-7,TGTGCCAGCAGTGCCGTCCCAGGAAGGTCGAACGAGCAGTACTTC,CASSAVPGRSNEQYF
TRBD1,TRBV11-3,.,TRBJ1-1,TGTGCCAGCAGCTTAACAGGGGCCACGGCTGAAGCTTTCTTT,CASSLTGATAEAFF
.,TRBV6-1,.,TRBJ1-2,TGTGCCAGCAGTGAATTAGCCGGGAGCCGCTATGGCTACACCTTC,CASSELAGSRYGYTF
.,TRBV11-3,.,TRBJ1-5,TGTGCCAGCAGCTTAGGTTCAGGGGCCGATCAGCCCCAGCATTTT,CASSLGSGADQPQHF
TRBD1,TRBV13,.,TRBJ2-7,TGTGCCAGCAGCTCCTCACACGGGACAGGTTACGAGCAGTACTTC,CASSSSHGTGYEQYF
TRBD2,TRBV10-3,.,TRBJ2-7,TGTGCCATCAGTGAGAGACCGGGACTAGCGGGGATGGAAAGTTGGGAGCAGTACTTC,CAISERPGLAGMESWEQYF
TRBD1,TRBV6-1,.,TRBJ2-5,TGTGCCAGCGGGGGACAGGGGGCGAGGGAGACCCAGTACTTC,CASGGQGARETQYF
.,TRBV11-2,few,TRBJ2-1,TGTGCCAGCAGCTTTAGCGGAAATGAGCAGTTCTTC,CASSFSGNEQFF
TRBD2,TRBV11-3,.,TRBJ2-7,TGTGCCAGCAGCCCCCCCGGACTAGCGACAATCTACGAGCAGTACTTC,CASSPPGLATIYEQYF
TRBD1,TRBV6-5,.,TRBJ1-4,TGTGCCAGCAGAGAGAGGGACAGGGAAAACGAAAAACTGTTTTTT,CASRERDRENEKLFF
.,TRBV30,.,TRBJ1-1,TGTGCCTGGAGTGCCGGTAATGAAGCTTTCTTT,CAWSAGNEAFF
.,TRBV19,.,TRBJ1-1,TGTGCCAGTACCAGACAAACAGCGAACACTGAAGCTTTCTTT,CASTRQTANTEAFF
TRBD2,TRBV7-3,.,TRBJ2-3,TGTGCCAGCAGCTCCCAAGGACTAGCGGGAGTACCAGATACGCAGTATTTT,CASSSQGLAGVPDTQYF
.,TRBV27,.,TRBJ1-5,TGTGCCAGCAGCCTCAGCAGGGTGAGCAATCAGCCCCAGCATTTT,CASSLSRVSNQPQHF
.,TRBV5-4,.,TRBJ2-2,TGTGCCAGCAGCCGGACTACTAGCTTCGGGGAGCTGTTTTTT,CASSRTTSFGELFF
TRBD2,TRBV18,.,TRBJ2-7,TGTGCCAGCTCACCAGCGGGAGTCTACGAGCAGTACTTC,CASSPAGVYEQYF
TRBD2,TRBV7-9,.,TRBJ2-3,TGTGCCAGCAGCTTAGAACGGGGCGGGAGGTCCACAGATACGCAGTATTTT,CASSLERGGRSTDTQYF
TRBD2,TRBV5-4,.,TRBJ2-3,TGTGCCAGCAGCTTGGGGGGGGCGGGAGGCCGGACAGATACGCAGTATTTT,CASSLGGAGGRTDTQYF
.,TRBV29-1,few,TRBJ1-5,TGCAGCGTTAGCAGGGGCTCGGTGAATCAGCCCCAGCATTTT,CSVSRGSVNQPQHF
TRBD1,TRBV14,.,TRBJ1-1,TGTGCCAGCAGCCTCGGACAGGGAAGGGTAGCTTTCTTT,CASSLGQGRVAFF
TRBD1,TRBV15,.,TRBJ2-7,TGTGCCACCAGCAGAGGGGGGACAGGGGACTACGAGCAGTACTTC,CATSRGGTGDYEQYF
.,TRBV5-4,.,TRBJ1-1,TGTGCCAGCAGCGTCCAGGAAAACACTGAAGCTTTCTTT,CASSVQENTEAFF
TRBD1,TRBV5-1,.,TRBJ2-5,TGCGCCAGCAGCTTGGCCACAGGGGTGGAGACCCAGTACTTC,CASSLATGVETQYF
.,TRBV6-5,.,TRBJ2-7,TGTGCCTCGAGCGGCGGGGCGGCGTCCTACGAGCAGTACTTC,CASSGGAASYEQYF
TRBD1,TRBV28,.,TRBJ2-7,TGTGCCAGCGCTGGGCGGACAGGGCTTTACGAGCAGTACTTC,CASAGRTGLYEQYF
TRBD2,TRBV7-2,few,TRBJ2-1,TGTGCCAGCAGCTTAGGTACTAGCGGGAGGAGACAGTTCTTC,CASSLGTSGRRQFF
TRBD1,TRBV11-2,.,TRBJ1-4,TGTGCCAGCAGCCCAAGAACAGGGGGCAGTGAAAAACTGTTTTTT,CASSPRTGGSEKLFF
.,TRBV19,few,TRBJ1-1,TGTGCCAGTAGTACCTTTAACATGAACACTGAAGCTTTCTTT,CASSTFNMNTEAFF
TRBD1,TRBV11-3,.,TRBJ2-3,TGTGCCAGCAGCTTCCGGGACAGGGGCTCAGATACGCAGTATTTT,CASSFRDRGSDTQYF
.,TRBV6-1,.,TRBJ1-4,TGTGCCAGCAGCCCGACAGGAAATAATGAAAAACTGTTTTTT,CASSPTGNNEKLFF
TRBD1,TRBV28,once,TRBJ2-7,TGTGCCAGCAGTCCACGGCAGGGGGACAGGAACCCCTACGAGCAGTACTTC,CASSPRQGDRNPYEQYF